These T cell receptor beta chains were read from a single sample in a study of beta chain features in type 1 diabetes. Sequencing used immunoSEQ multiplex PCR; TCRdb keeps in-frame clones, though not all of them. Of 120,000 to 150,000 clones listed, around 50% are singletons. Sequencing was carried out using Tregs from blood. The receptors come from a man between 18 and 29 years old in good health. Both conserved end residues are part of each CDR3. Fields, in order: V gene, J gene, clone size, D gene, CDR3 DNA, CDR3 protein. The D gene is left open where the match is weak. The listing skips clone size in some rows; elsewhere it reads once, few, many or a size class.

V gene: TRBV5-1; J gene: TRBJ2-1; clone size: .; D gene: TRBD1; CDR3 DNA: TGCGCCAGCAGCTTGGTCCGGGACAGCCTTATCCCTACAATGTCGGTCTTC; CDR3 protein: CASSLVRDSLIPTMSVF
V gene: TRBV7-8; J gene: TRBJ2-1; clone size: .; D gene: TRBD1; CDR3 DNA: TGTGCCAGCAGCTTCGGGACAGGGGCGCGGGGGCAGTTCTTC; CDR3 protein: CASSFGTGARGQFF
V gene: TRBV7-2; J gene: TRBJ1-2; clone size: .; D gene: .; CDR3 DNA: TGTGCCAGCAGCTTAGTCGGGTCAGGGGTTAACTATGGCTACACCTTC; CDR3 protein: CASSLVGSGVNYGYTF
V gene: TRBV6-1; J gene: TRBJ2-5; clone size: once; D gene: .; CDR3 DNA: TGTGCCAGCAGTGCTGGCACAGGTCGAGGGACCCAGTACTTC; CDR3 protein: CASSAGTGRGTQYF
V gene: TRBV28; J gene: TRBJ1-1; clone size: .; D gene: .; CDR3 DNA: TGTGCCAGCAGTTGGGACATAAACACTGAAGCTTTCTTT; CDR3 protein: CASSWDINTEAFF
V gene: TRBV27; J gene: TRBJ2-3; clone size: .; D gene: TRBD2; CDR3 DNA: TGTGCCAGCAGTTTGGAGACTAGCGGGAAAGATACGCAGTATTTT; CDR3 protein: CASSLETSGKDTQYF
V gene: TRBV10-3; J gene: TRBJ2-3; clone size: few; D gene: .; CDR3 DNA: TGTGCCACCTCAGGGGAATGGGATACGCAGTATTTT; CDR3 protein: CATSGEWDTQYF
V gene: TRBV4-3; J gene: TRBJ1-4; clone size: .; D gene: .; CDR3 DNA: TGCGCCAGCAGCCAGTCGACAGCCCGTCTGGGTGAAAAACTGTTTTTT; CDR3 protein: CASSQSTARLGEKLFF
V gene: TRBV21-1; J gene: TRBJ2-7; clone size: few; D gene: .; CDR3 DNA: TGTGCCAGCAGCGCAGTATCCGGGACAGGGACCTACGAGCAGTACTTC; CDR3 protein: CASSAVSGTGTYEQYF
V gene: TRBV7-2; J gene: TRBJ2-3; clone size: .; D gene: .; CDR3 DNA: TGTGCCAGCAGCTTAGGAAATACGGGAGCAGATACGCAGTATTTT; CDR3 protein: CASSLGNTGADTQYF
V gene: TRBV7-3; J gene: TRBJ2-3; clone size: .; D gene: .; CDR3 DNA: TGTGCCAGCAGCTTTCAGGCAGGGGATACGCAGTATTTT; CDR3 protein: CASSFQAGDTQYF
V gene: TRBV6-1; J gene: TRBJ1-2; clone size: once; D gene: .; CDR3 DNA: TGTGCCAGCAGTGAGAGCCACGGGAGTTACTATGGCTACACCTTC; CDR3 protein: CASSESHGSYYGYTF
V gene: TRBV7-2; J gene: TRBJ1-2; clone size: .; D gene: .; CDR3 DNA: TGTGCCAGCAGCTCCCGGACAGTAATCGGCTACACCTTC; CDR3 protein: CASSSRTVIGYTF
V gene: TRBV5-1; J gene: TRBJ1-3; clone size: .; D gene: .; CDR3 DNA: TGCGCCAGCAGCCGCGGGGGGCCTGGAAACACCATATATTTT; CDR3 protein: CASSRGGPGNTIYF
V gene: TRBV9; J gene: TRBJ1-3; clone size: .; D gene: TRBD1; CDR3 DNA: TGTGCCAGCAGCGTCAGGGGGAACACCATATATTTT; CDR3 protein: CASSVRGNTIYF
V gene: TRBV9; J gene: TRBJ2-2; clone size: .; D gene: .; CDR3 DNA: TGTGCCAGCAGCGTAGAGGTGACTGCGCACACCGGGGAGCTGTTTTTT; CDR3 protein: CASSVEVTAHTGELFF
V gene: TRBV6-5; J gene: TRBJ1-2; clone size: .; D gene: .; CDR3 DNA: TGTGCCAGCAGCCAGGGTCGGGGCTACACCTTC; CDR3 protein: CASSQGRGYTF
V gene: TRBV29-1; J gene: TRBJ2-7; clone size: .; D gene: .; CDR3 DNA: TGCAGCGCCTCCCGGGGAGGACCCGCTTACGAGCAGTACTTC; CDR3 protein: CSASRGGPAYEQYF
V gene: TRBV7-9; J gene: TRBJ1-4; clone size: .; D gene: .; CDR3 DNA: TGTGCCACCGGGGTCCGGGGTGCGAAAAATGAAAAACTGTTTTTT; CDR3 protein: CATGVRGAKNEKLFF
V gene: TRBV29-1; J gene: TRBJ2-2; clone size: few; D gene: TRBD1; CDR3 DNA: TGCAGCGTTGAAGAGAACAGGGGACAGGTGAACACCGGGGAGCTGTTTTTT; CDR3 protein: CSVEENRGQVNTGELFF
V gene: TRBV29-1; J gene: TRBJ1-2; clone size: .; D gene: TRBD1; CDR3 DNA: TGCAGCGTGGCCCGAGGACAGGGAAACTATGGCTACACCTTC; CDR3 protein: CSVARGQGNYGYTF
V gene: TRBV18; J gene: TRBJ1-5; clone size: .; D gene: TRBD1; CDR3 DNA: TGTGCCAGCTCATGGGACAGGGAACAGCCCCAGCATTTT; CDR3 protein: CASSWDREQPQHF
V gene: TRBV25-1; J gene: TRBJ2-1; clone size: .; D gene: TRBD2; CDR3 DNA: TGTGCCAGCAGTGAAAGACTAGCGGGAGGGCTGTTCTTC; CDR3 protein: CASSERLAGGLFF
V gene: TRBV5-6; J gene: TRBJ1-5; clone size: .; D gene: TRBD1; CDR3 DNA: TGTGCCAGCAGCGTAAGGGGGCACAATCAGCCCCAGCATTTT; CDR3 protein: CASSVRGHNQPQHF
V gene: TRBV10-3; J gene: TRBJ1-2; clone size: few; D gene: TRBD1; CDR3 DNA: TGTGCCATCAGTGATTTACAGGGGGACTATGGCTACACCTTC; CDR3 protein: CAISDLQGDYGYTF
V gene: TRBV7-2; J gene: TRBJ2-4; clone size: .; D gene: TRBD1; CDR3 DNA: TGTGCCAGCAGCTGGGACAGGGGGGACATTCAGTACTTC; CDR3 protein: CASSWDRGDIQYF
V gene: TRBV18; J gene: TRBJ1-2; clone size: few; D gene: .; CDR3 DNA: TGTGCCAGCTCACCCTCAGGGGAAACTAACTATGGCTACACCTTC; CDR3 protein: CASSPSGETNYGYTF
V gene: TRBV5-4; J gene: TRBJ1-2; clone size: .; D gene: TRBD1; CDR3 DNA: TGTGCCAGCAGCGGAAGAGACAGGGTCCCTGGTGGCTACACCTTC; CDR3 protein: CASSGRDRVPGGYTF
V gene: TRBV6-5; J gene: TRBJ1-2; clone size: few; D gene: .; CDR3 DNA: TGTGCCAGCAGTTACTCGGGGCGTCTTTATGGCTACACCTTC; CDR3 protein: CASSYSGRLYGYTF
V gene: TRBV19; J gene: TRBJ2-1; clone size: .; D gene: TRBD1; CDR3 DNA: TGTGCCAGTAGTATAGCCCCAGGGGGCGCTTTTGGAAATGAGCAGTTCTTC; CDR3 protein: CASSIAPGGAFGNEQFF
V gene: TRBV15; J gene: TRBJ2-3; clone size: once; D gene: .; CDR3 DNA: TGTGCCACCAGCCGATACGGTGGCGGGGTGACAGATACGCAGTATTTT; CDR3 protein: CATSRYGGGVTDTQYF
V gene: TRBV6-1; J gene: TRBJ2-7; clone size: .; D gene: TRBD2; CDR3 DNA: TGTGCCAGCGCTGGACTAGCGGGGACCTACGAGCAGTACTTC; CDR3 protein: CASAGLAGTYEQYF
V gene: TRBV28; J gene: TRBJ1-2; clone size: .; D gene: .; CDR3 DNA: TGTGCCAGCAGTTTTCGAGGCCCTACAGGGAACTATGGCTACACCTTC; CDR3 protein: CASSFRGPTGNYGYTF
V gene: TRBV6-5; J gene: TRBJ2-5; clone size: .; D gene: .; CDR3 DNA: TGTGCCAGCAGTTACTTGTTCGAGGAGACCCAGTACTTC; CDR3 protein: CASSYLFEETQYF
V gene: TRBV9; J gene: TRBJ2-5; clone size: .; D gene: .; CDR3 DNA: TGTGCCAGCAGCGTGAGGGAGACCCAGTACTTC; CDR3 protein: CASSVRETQYF
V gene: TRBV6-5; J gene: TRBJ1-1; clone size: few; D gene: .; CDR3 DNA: TGTGCCAGCAGTTACTTGGGGCGGGAAGCTTTCTTT; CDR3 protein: CASSYLGREAFF
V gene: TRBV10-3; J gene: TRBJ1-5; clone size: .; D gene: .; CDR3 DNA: TGTGCCATCAGTGAGTCTGGGGGGTCCGGCAATCAGCCCCAGCATTTT; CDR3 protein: CAISESGGSGNQPQHF
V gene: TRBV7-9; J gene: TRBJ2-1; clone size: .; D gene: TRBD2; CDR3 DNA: TGTGCCAGCAGCTGGCTGGGGACTAGCGGGAGACCACGATACAATGAGCAGTTCTTC; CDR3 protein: CASSWLGTSGRPRYNEQFF
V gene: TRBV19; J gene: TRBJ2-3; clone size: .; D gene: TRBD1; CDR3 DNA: TGTGCCAGTAGTATACGGGGGACAGGGTCCACAGATACGCAGTATTTT; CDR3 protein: CASSIRGTGSTDTQYF
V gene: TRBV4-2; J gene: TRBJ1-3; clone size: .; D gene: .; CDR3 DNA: TGTGCCAGCAGCCAAGTCGGCAGGCGTGGAAACACCATATATTTT; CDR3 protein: CASSQVGRRGNTIYF
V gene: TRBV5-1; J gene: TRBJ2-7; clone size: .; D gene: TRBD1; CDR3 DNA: TGCGCCAGCAGCGGCGGACAGGTCATTCCCTACGAGCAGTACTTC; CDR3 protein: CASSGGQVIPYEQYF
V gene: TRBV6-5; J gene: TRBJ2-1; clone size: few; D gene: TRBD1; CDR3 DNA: TGTGCCAGCAGTTCCGGGACAGGGGCGCGCAATGAGCAGTTCTTC; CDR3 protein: CASSSGTGARNEQFF
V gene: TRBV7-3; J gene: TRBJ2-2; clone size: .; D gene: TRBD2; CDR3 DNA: TGTGCCAGCAGCTTATTGCCCCTGGGGGGGGTTTTCACCGGGGAGCTGTTTTTT; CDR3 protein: CASSLLPLGGVFTGELFF
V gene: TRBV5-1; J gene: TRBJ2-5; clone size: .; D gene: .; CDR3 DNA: TGCGCCAGCAGCTTTAGGCAGGGGAAAGAGACCCAGTACTTC; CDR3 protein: CASSFRQGKETQYF
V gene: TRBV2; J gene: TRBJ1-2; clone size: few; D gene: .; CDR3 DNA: TGTGCCAGCAGTGATATTACCAGGGCGGCCGGCTACACCTTC; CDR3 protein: CASSDITRAAGYTF
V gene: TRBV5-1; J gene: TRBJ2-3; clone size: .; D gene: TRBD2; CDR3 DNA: TGCGCCAGCAGCCTAGGACTAGCGGGTATCACAGATACGCAGTATTTT; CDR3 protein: CASSLGLAGITDTQYF
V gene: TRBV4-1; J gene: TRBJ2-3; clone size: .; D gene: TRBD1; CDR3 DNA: TGCGCCAGCAGCCAAGATATCTGGGACAGCGAAAGAACAGATACGCAGTATTTT; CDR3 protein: CASSQDIWDSERTDTQYF
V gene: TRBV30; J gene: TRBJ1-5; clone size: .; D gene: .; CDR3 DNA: TGTGCCTGGAGTGTTGGGGGGGTCATTCAGCCCCAGCATTTT; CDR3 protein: CAWSVGGVIQPQHF
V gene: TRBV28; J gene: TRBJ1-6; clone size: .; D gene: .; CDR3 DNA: TGTGCCAGCCACCGGCAGGGGAATTCACCCCTCCACTTT; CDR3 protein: CASHRQGNSPLHF
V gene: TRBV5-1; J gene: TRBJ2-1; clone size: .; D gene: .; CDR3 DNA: TGCGCCAGCAGCTTGGCCGGGGTCCGCGAGCAGTTCTTC; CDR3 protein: CASSLAGVREQFF
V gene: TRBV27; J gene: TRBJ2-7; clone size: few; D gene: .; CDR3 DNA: TGTGCCAGCAGTTTATCGTTTCAGTCCTCCTACGAGCAGTACTTC; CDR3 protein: CASSLSFQSSYEQYF
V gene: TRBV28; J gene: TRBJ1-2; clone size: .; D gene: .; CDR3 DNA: TGTGCCAGCAGCCCCATCCTAGCTGGCTACACCTTC; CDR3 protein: CASSPILAGYTF
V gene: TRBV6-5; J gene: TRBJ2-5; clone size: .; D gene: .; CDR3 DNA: TGTGCCAGCAGCGTGGGGCCGGTGGAGACCCAGTACTTC; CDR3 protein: CASSVGPVETQYF
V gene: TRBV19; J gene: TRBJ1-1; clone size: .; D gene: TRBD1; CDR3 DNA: TGTGCCGGAAGACAGGGAGGCGAAGCTTTCTTT; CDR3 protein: CAGRQGGEAFF
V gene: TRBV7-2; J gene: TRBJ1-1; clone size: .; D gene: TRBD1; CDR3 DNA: TGTGCCAGCAGCCAGGGAGGGGACAGGGAAGCTTTCTTT; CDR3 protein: CASSQGGDREAFF
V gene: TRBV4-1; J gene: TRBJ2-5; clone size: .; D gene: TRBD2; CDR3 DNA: TGCGCCAGCAGCCAAGATCTGACTAGCAGTTTCGGAGAGACCCAGTACTTC; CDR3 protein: CASSQDLTSSFGETQYF
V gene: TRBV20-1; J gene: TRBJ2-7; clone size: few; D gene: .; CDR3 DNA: TGCAGTGCTAGAAACTTCAACGAGCAGTACTTC; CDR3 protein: CSARNFNEQYF
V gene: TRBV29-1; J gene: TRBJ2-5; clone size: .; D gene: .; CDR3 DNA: TGCAGCGCGGGGGACTACCAAGAGACCCAGTACTTC; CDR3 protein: CSAGDYQETQYF
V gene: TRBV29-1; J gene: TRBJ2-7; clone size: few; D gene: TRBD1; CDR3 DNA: TGCAGCGTTGAAGTGCCAGGGGGTACATACGAGCAGTACTTC; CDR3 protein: CSVEVPGGTYEQYF